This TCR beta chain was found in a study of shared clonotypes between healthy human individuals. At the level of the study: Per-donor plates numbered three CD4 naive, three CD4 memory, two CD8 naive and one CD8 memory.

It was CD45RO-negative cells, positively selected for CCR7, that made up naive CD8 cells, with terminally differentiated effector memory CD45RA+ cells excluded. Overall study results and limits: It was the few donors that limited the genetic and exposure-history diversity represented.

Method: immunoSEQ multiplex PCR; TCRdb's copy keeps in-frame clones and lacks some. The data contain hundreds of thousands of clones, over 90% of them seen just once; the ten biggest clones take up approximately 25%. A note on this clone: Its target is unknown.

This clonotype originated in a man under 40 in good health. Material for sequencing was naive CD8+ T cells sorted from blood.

CDR3 nucleotides: TGTGCCAGTAGTATAGCCCAAGCAGGACAACCTTACAATGAGCAGTTCTTC. It specifies CASSIAQAGQPYNEQFF. This chain links TRBV19 with TRBJ2-1; D might be TRBD1 (5 bases). Germline CDR1 reads LNHDA; CDR2 reads SQIVND (reference sequence). Trimming removed 1 base from V and 4 bases from J, with 17 bases in between. The CDR3 extends over 17 amino acids.